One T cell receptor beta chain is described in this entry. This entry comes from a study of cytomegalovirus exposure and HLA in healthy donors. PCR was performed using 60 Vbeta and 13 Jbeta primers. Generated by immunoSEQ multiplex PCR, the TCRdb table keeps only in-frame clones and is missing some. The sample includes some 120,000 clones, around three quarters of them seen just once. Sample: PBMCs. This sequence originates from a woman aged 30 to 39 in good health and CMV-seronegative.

The CDR3 loop reads CASRDDRGRGDEQFF. The CDR3 DNA follows: TGTGCCAGCAGAGATGACAGGGGGCGCGGCGATGAGCAGTTCTTC. The V call is TRBV2, the J call TRBJ2-1; 10 bases match TRBD1. This CDR3 is built from 15 residues. With V trimmed by 6 bases and J by 8 bases, 10 bases remained unmatched. The germline CDR1 and CDR2 sequences are SNHLY and FYNNEI.